This T cell receptor (beta chain) was identified in a study of tissue T cells after allogeneic stem cell transplantation. The wider study: Steroid-refractory graft-versus-host disease after allogeneic hematopoietic cell transplant qualified adults for prospective research-autopsy enrollment.

The V gene's germline CDR1 is MDHEN and CDR2 SYDVKM. V lost 3 bases and J lost 0, with 9 bases in between. The CDR3 spans 14 residues. The method was immunoSEQ multiplex PCR; TCRdb's version includes in-frame clones alone and lacks a portion of them. The sample records around 40,000 clones, approximately 92% being singletons. The clonotype originates from a woman aged 40-69 years who later had graft-versus-host disease after an allogeneic stem cell transplant. The sample consisted of blood, taken before transplantation. The chain has TRBV28 and TRBJ2-7; possible D gene TRBD2, 5 bases. CDR3 in amino acids: CASSFVGSSYEQYF. Written as DNA, the CDR3 is TGTGCCAGCAGTTTTGTGGGGAGCTCCTACGAGCAGTACTTC. Looking up the rest from reference TRBV28 and TRBJ2-7 gives the full variable domain: DVKVTQSSRYLVKRTGEKVFLECVQDMDHENMFWYRQDPGLGLRLIYFSYDVKMKEKGDIPEGYSVSREKKERFSLILESASTNQTSMYLCASSFVGSSYEQYFGPGTRLTVT.